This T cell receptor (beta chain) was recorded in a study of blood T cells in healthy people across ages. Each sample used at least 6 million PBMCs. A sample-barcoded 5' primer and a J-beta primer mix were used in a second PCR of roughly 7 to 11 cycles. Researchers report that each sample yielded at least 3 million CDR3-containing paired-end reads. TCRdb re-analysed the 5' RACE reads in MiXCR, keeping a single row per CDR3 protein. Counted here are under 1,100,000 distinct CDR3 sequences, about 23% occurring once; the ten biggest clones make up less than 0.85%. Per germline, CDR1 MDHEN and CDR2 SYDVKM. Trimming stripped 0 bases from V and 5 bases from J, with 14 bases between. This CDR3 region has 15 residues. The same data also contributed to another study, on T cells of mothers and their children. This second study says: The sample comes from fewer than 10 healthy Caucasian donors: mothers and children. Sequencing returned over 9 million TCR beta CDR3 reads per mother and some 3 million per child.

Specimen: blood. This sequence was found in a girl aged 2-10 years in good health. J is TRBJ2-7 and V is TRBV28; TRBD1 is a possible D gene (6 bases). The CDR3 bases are TGTGCCAGCAGTTTATGGGACAGCCAGTTAGACGAGCAGTACTTC. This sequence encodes CASSLWDSQLDEQYF.